This T cell receptor (beta chain) was identified in a study of T cell responses to AZD1222 COVID-19 vaccine. About the research overall: Second-dose intervals of approximately 4 or approximately 12 weeks were pooled.

Repertoires were generated with immunoSEQ multiplex PCR, while TCRdb's copy carries only in-frame clones and drops some. The sample lists about 120,000 clones, just over 90% seen once, with around 4.3% in the top ten. As for this clone: Its specificity is unknown.

Findings of the study overall: Reportedly, close to half of spike-specific TCRs are directed against unmutated variant regions. Spike-specific TCR repertoires showed rising breadth and depth after two AZD1222 doses. At study baseline, merely roughly 6 AZD1222 recipients were seropositive.

The V and J ends lost 0 bases and 7 bases respectively, with 15 bases between them. The CDR3 covers 16 residues. Germline V gives CDR1 SGHTA, CDR2 FQGNSA. The sample consisted of peripheral blood, taken on day 0 of AZD1222 vaccination. The chain joins TRBV7-2 to TRBJ1-4; D gene ambiguous. The sequence derives from an adult in good health. Here the CDR3 reads CASSLARTGWGEKLFF. The CDR3 bases are TGTGCCAGCAGCTTAGCACGGACCGGATGGGGTGAAAAACTGTTTTTT.